The TCR beta chain under discussion was sequenced for a study of a mutant IDH1 vaccine in newly diagnosed glioma (dated by TCRdb to 2020 to 2023). About the investigation overall: Vaccination started 4-6 weeks after radiotherapy alone, or was given together with temozolomide cycles in the groups whose treatment included chemotherapy. Of the approximately 30 treated patients, about 62% were male and around 40% were female, and a mean age of roughly 40 years was recorded. Before enrollment, most patients had been given radiochemotherapy with temozolomide as standard therapy, while the rest had received either radiotherapy alone or temozolomide alone. The week-35 safety follow-up was designated visit V12, and the week-47 end of study was designated visit V13. Six visits were used for peripheral blood collection: V03 (baseline), V05, V07, V10, V12 and V13. For exploratory analyses, longitudinal TCRB deep sequencing was carried out in about 26 treated patients wherever samples were available.

About this clone itself: What antigen it recognizes has not been identified. The record has no base qualities; no much larger clone is one base away.

Broad study findings and their caveats: Selection of PBMC samples for TCRB deep sequencing was based on availability. The authors noted that analyses of patient blood samples could not be reproduced because of sample limitations. Pseudoprogression seemed to be unrelated to changes in the top peripheral T cell clonotypes found by TCRB sequencing. Across multiple MHC alleles, vaccine-induced immune responses were seen in just over 90% of patients.

The label giving this sample's time point can be read as: week 35, safety follow-up. A 20-mer mutant IDH1 peptide at 300 micrograms in Montanide made up each vaccine dose, which was injected subcutaneously together with topical imiquimod. Patients were given eight vaccinations, in weeks 1, 3, 5, 7, 11, 15, 19 and 23, which matched visits V03 through V10. Newly diagnosed WHO grade 3 or 4 IDH1-mutant astrocytomas showing loss of nuclear ATRX were present in the donors. The samples were drawn from NOA16, a multicentre, single-arm, open-label phase I trial in Germany that tested a mutant IDH1 peptide vaccine in humans for the first time. Genomic DNA for TCRB sequencing was extracted from EDTA blood using the DNeasy Blood and Tissue Kit. Libraries were built with the immunoSEQ multiplex PCR assay. Following the manufacturer's protocol, the hsTCRB Kit was used to amplify rearranged TCR beta chain sequences. Sequencing of TCRB libraries was carried out on an Illumina MiSeq. On the authors' methods: The kit vendor's proprietary platform handled demultiplexing, trimming and gene mapping. TCRdb holds this immuneACCESS table with in-frame rearrangements only. Some clones are missing; in checked studies, unresolved V genes explain under half, and the rest has no known cause. V and J calls and clone size are given by that table; D and trimming were obtained from the DNA. The sample table shows 45,000 to 55,000 clones, and around four fifths are seen once. The top ten clones comprise 6.7% of the sample.

Reading from cysteine to phenylalanine, the CDR3 counts 13 amino acids. The CDR3 DNA has 39 bases and is translated from base 1. V loses 5 bases of germline sequence and J loses 8 bases, and the interval between the two ends is 15 bases. CDR1 SEHNR and CDR2 FQNEAQ are derived from the germline V gene (reference sequence). This sequence originates from a middle-aged man with glioma. The chain links TRBV7-9 with TRBJ1-2; a confident D gene designation cannot be given. The source material was PBMCs, sampled from a glioma patient whose treatment included an IDH1 peptide vaccine. The bases read TGTGCCAGCAGCCTGGACGGCCCTCGGGGCTACACCTTC. Its protein reads: CASSLDGPRGYTF.